These 21 T cell receptor beta chains came from one sample sequenced in a study of pediatric ulcerative colitis. During colonoscopy, one to two rectal pinch biopsies were collected. Assay: immunoSEQ multiplex PCR; the TCRdb copy retains only in-frame clones and omits some. The sample has tens of thousands of clones; approximately 73% are singletons. The sequencing sample was made of gut tissue. Receptor source: a boy younger than 18 with moderate ulcerative colitis.

The CDR3 loop is CASSGQGNGYNEQFF. Written as DNA, the CDR3 is TGTGCCAGCAGCGGACAGGGGAACGGCTACAATGAGCAGTTCTTC. The rearrangement uses TRBV2 and TRBJ2-1; 9 nucleotides align to TRBD1. CDR1 and CDR2 from the germline V gene are SNHLY and FYNNEI. Trimming cost V 6 bases and J 3 bases; bases outside gene matches: 6. The CDR3 length is 15 residues.

The chain combines TRBV30 with TRBJ1-1; tentative D call: TRBD1 (6 bases). Germline-derived CDR1 and CDR2 are GTSNPN and SVGIG (reference sequence). The CDR3 has 16 amino acids. V was pared by 3 bases and J by 0 bases, with 17 bases between. The CDR3 is CAWRGSTGQLNTEAFF. CDR3 in DNA: TGTGCCTGGAGGGGAAGCACAGGACAGTTGAACACTGAAGCTTTCTTT.

The chain has TRBV29-1 and TRBJ1-1; no firm D call. The CDR3 is 12 residues long. Deletions cut 3 bases from V and 6 bases from J, with 11 bases between. In germline, CDR1 is SQVTM, CDR2 ANQGSEA. For the CDR3, the DNA is TGCAGCGTTGAGATGGGTGTGGCTGAAGCTTTCTTT. Translating it yields CSVEMGVAEAFF.

The rearrangement links TRBV29-1 to TRBJ2-3; no firm D call. The CDR3 spans 14 residues. V lost 7 bases and J 0 bases, leaving 14 bases between the germline ends. Germline V gene data show CDR1 as SQVTM and CDR2 as ANQGSEA. The chain's CDR3 is CSALADFSTDTQYF. The CDR3 DNA reads TGCAGCGCCCTCGCGGATTTTAGCACAGATACGCAGTATTTT.

The rearrangement uses TRBV6-1 and TRBJ2-7, with TRBD1 as a possible D gene (5 bases). This CDR3 is built from 17 residues. Germline lookup yields CDR1 MNHNS and CDR2 SASEGT. Trimming cost V 2 bases and J 2 bases, with 19 bases left between them. CDR3 amino acids: CASSEWVYRLSTYEQYF. CDR3 sequence (DNA): TGTGCCAGCAGTGAATGGGTTTACAGGTTATCGACCTACGAGCAGTACTTC.

The CDR3 region is CASLSSGREGTYNEQFF. The CDR3 DNA is TGTGCCAGTCTCTCATCGGGGCGGGAGGGAACCTACAATGAGCAGTTCTTC. The rearrangement uses TRBV19 and TRBJ2-1, with 9 positions matching TRBD2. The CDR3 covers 17 residues. V was pared by 8 bases and J by 2 bases, with 13 bases of the junction left unmatched. Germline V gene data show CDR1 as LNHDA and CDR2 as SQIVND (reference sequence).

V usage is TRBV11-1 and J usage is TRBJ1-2; 11 positions agree with TRBD1. Germline V gives CDR1 SGHAT, CDR2 FQDESV (reference sequence). The CDR3 is 14 residues long. The ends lost 5 bases at V and 4 bases at J; junction bases unmatched: 3. CDR3 loop: CASSPGQGVYGYTF. DNA for the CDR3: TGTGCCAGCAGCCCGGGACAGGGGGTCTATGGCTACACCTTC.

The chain is built from TRBV7-2 and TRBJ1-2; no firm D call. The CDR3 is 15 amino acids. The germline gives CDR1 SGHTA, CDR2 FQGNSA. Trimming removed 2 bases from V and 1 base from J, with 11 bases in between. In nucleotides, the CDR3 is TGTGCCAGCAGCTTATCTGGCAGCGATAACTATGGCTACACCTTC. It is translated as CASSLSGSDNYGYTF. The full variable domain, with the rest looked up from reference TRBV7-2 and TRBJ1-2, is GAGVSQSPSNKVTEKGKDVELRCDPISGHTALYWYRQSLGQGLEFLIYFQGNSAPDKSGLPSDRFSAERTGGSVSTLTIQRTQQEDSAVYLCASSLSGSDNYGYTFGSGTRLTVV.

This clone turned up a few times. The rearrangement uses TRBV10-3 and TRBJ2-7; D is unresolved. The CDR3 is 13 residues long. Germline V gene data show CDR1 as ENHRY and CDR2 as SYGVKD. The V and J ends lost 8 bases and 0 bases respectively, with 11 bases between them. CDR3 DNA sequence: TGTGCCATCTCAGGTGAGAGCTCCTACGAGCAGTACTTC. As protein: CAISGESSYEQYF.

This chain joins TRBV7-2 and TRBJ2-7, with 7 positions matching TRBD2. The V gene end was trimmed by 5 bases and the J gene end by 0 bases; junction bases not matched to a gene: 7. This CDR3 region has 15 residues. Germline V lookup: CDR1 SGHTA, CDR2 FQGNSA. In DNA form, the CDR3 reads TGTGCCAGCAGCCAAGAGCGGGAACCCTCCTACGAGCAGTACTTC. Translation gives CASSQEREPSYEQYF.

This sequence joins TRBV5-1 and TRBJ2-5; D remains unclear. Germline CDR1 reads SGHRS; CDR2 reads YFSETQ. V lost 1 base to trimming and J lost 2 bases, with 3 bases between them. CDR3 length equals 12 residues. For the CDR3, the DNA is TGCGCCAGCAGCTTGTTTCAAGAGACCCAGTACTTC. This translates into CASSLFQETQYF.

The chain recombines TRBV7-9 with TRBJ2-1, with 7 bases identical to TRBD2. The CDR3 runs to 15 residues. The junction had 11 bases not matched to a gene; V was cut back by 5 bases and J by 7 bases. Germline values: CDR1 SEHNR, CDR2 FQNEAQ (reference sequence). The DNA of the CDR3 is TGTGCCAGCAGCCCACCCGGGGGGTTCAGAAATGAGCAGTTCTTC. Translating it yields CASSPPGGFRNEQFF.

This chain joins TRBV21-1 and TRBJ2-3. TRBV21-1 is a known pseudogene. This CDR3 region has 17 residues. The CDR3 DNA sequence: TGTGCCAGCATGCCTCAAACCGGGACCAAATTACTAGATACGCAGTATTTT. Residues: CASMPQTGTKLLDTQYF.

This chain joins TRBV19 and TRBJ2-2; D is undetermined. The V gene's germline CDR1 is LNHDA and CDR2 SQIVND (reference sequence). This CDR3 region has 15 residues. Trimming removed 3 bases from V and 0 bases from J, with 8 bases in between. CDR3 bases: TGTGCCAGTAGTATCGGGCAGGCGAACACCGGGGAGCTGTTTTTT. Encoded protein: CASSIGQANTGELFF.

V usage is TRBV7-9 and J usage is TRBJ1-2; D possibly corresponds to TRBD1 (5 bases). Looked up from germline, CDR1 is SEHNR and CDR2 is FQNEAQ (reference sequence). This CDR3 comprises 14 residues. V was pared by 2 bases and J by 7 bases, with 14 bases between. The CDR3 DNA reads as TGTGCCAGCAGCTTATGGGACCTCCTTGGTGGCTACACCTTC. Translation gives CASSLWDLLGGYTF. The full variable domain, in which reference TRBV7-9 and TRBJ1-2 provide the parts outside the CDR3, is DTGVSQNPRHKITKRGQNVTFRCDPISEHNRLYWYRQTLGQGPEFLTYFQNEAQLEKSRLLSDRFSAERPKGSFSTLEIQRTEQGDSAMYLCASSLWDLLGGYTFGSGTRLTVV.

This chain uses TRBV11-1 with TRBJ2-5, with D uncertain. From germline, CDR1 is SGHAT and CDR2 FQDESV (reference sequence). The CDR3 length is 13 residues. The V end was cut by 3 bases, the J end by 2 bases, with 7 bases between. Here the CDR3 DNA reads TGTGCCAGCAGCTTCGGCATACAAGAGACCCAGTACTTC. Translating gives CASSFGIQETQYF.

V usage is TRBV5-8 and J usage is TRBJ2-7; TRBD2 agrees at 8 bases. Germline trimming cut 1 base from V and 0 bases from J; bases unmatched to any gene: 3. The germline V gene has CDR1 SGHTS and CDR2 YDEGEE. The CDR3 is 15 amino acids. The CDR3 DNA follows: TGTGCCAGCAGCTTGAAGCGGGAGAGCTCCTACGAGCAGTACTTC. This gives the protein CASSLKRESSYEQYF. The variable domain in full, with the rest retrieved from reference TRBV5-8 and TRBJ2-7, is EAGVTQSPTHLIKTRGQQATLRCSPISGHTSVYWYQQALGLGLQFLLWYDEGEERNRGNFPPRFSGRQFPNYSSELNVNALELEDSALYLCASSLKRESSYEQYFGPGTRLTVT.

The rearrangement links TRBV7-2 to TRBJ2-7; D not resolved. Germline assignment: CDR1 SGHTA and CDR2 FQGNSA. This CDR3 comprises 15 residues. V shed 1 base and J shed 2 bases, with 12 bases lying between them. DNA for the CDR3: TGTGCCAGCAGCTTAGGGGCAGCTCAAACCTACGAGCAGTACTTC. Protein sequence: CASSLGAAQTYEQYF.

The genes are TRBV27 and TRBJ2-5; TRBD1 is a possible D gene (5 bases). The CDR3 sequence is 13 residues long. Trimming shortened V by 5 bases and J by 4 bases, and 11 bases separated the two germline ends. From germline, CDR1 is MNHEY and CDR2 SMNVEV (reference sequence). CDR3 DNA sequence: TGTGCCAGCAGTCACCCAGGGCGAGAGACCCAGTACTTC. It codes for CASSHPGRETQYF.

The chain links TRBV7-2 to TRBJ1-2; 7 positions agree with TRBD1. The germline V gene has CDR1 SGHTA and CDR2 FQGNSA. The CDR3 has 14 amino acids. V gave up 5 bases and J gave up 4 bases; unmatched junction bases: 7. This CDR3 is CASSPRGQSYGYTF. In DNA, the CDR3 is TGTGCCAGCAGCCCTCGGGGACAGAGCTATGGCTACACCTTC.

This clone has only a few counts. The rearrangement joins TRBV20-1 to TRBJ1-2; D gene unclear. Per the germline V gene, CDR1 is DFQATT and CDR2 is SNEGSKA (reference sequence). This CDR3 has 11 amino acids. V was cut by 6 bases and J by 0 bases, with 5 bases left in between. Here the CDR3 DNA reads TGCAGTGCGACGTCTAACTATGGCTACACCTTC. Protein product: CSATSNYGYTF.